The next 20 T cell receptor beta chains were all read from a single sample in a study of blood T cell repertoires in COVID-19. This table comes from immunoSEQ multiplex PCR, and its TCRdb copy is limited to in-frame clones, with some not included. The data hold some 260,000 clones, with 85% to 90% observed a single time. Sequenced material: PBMCs or T cells enriched from blood (not recorded which). The receptors come from a man between 35 and 55 years old who had recovered from COVID-19.

This clone was detected only once. The chain recombines TRBV20-1 with TRBJ2-7; 8 positions match TRBD2. The CDR3 loop spans 17 amino acids. The germline V gene has CDR1 DFQATT and CDR2 SNEGSKA (reference sequence). V shed 3 bases and J 0 bases; nucleotides not matched to a gene: 13. The CDR3 here is CSASGASGSGSSYEQYF. DNA for the CDR3: TGCAGTGCTAGTGGCGCAAGCGGGAGCGGTAGCTCCTACGAGCAGTACTTC.

This chain joins TRBV5-1 and TRBJ2-3; 10 nucleotides match TRBD2. CDR1 is SGHRS and CDR2 is YFSETQ in the germline V gene. The CDR3 has 17 residues. V gave up 2 bases and J gave up 2 bases; unmatched junction bases: 8. This chain's CDR3 is CASSFLQRGGYTDTQYF. Here the CDR3 DNA reads TGCGCCAGCAGCTTCCTCCAGCGGGGGGGATACACAGATACGCAGTATTTT. Together with reference TRBV5-1 and TRBJ2-3, the CDR3 gives the full variable domain: KAGVTQTPRYLIKTRGQQVTLSCSPISGHRSVSWYQQTPGQGLQFLFEYFSETQRNKGNFPGRFSGRQFSNSRSEMNVSTLELGDSALYLCASSFLQRGGYTDTQYFGPGTRLTVL.

This clone was recorded many times. The J gene is TRBJ2-7, the V gene TRBV21-1; TRBD1 was called by the table and not checked on the DNA. TRBV21-1 is given as a pseudogene. The CDR3 runs to 14 residues. The CDR3 coding sequence is TGTGCCAGCAGCCACCGGGACAGGGGAAACGAGCAGTACTTC. Residues: CASSHRDRGNEQYF.

The rearrangement joins TRBV21-1 to TRBJ1-5; the DNA was not used to check the table's D call, TRBD1. TRBV21-1 is a known pseudogene. CDR3 length: 19 residues. The CDR3 here is CASSKVQGAWSWSNQPQHF. The CDR3 nucleotides are TGTGCCAGCAGCAAAGTTCAGGGGGCTTGGTCTTGGAGCAATCAGCCCCAGCATTTT.

The gene calls are TRBV27 and TRBJ1-5; D gene ambiguous. CDR1 and CDR2 from the germline V gene are MNHEY and SMNVEV (reference sequence). The CDR3 runs 16 residues. The germline V and J ends were trimmed by 0 bases and 2 bases, with 11 bases remaining between them. The CDR3: CASSLSSGYGNQPQHF. The CDR3, as DNA: TGTGCCAGCAGTTTATCTTCGGGGTACGGCAATCAGCCCCAGCATTTT.

The chain uses TRBV7-2 and TRBJ1-5; 8 bases match TRBD1. With 5 bases clipped from V and 6 bases from J, the junction kept 6 bases outside the gene matches. Germline CDR1 and CDR2: SGHTA and FQGNSA. The CDR3 has 14 amino acids. In nucleotides, the CDR3 is TGTGCCAGCAGCCCCCGACAGGGGAGTCAGCCCCAGCATTTT. Translated, it gives CASSPRQGSQPQHF.

The chain links TRBV27 to TRBJ1-4, with D possibly TRBD1 on 5 matching bases. The CDR3 length is 13 residues. V was cut by 6 bases and J by 8 bases, with 13 bases left in between. Germline V gives CDR1 MNHEY, CDR2 SMNVEV (reference sequence). CDR3 sequence: CASSPGLDEKLFF. The CDR3 DNA reads as TGTGCCAGCAGCCCAGGGTTAGACGAAAAACTGTTTTTT.

As concerns this clone: The sample has other DNA sequences that encode this CDR3 too. This chain joins TRBV30 and TRBJ1-3; no reliable D call. There are 12 residues in the CDR3. Trimming removed 4 bases from V and 1 base from J, with 5 bases in between. Looked up from germline, CDR1 is GTSNPN and CDR2 is SVGIG (reference sequence). CDR3 amino acids: CAWTYSGNTIYF. The CDR3 coding sequence is TGTGCCTGGACTTATTCTGGAAACACCATATATTTT.

The chain joins TRBV3-1 (or the pseudogene TRBV3-2) to TRBJ1-6, with TRBD1 matching 8 bases. Germline lookup yields CDR1 LGHDT and CDR2 YNNKEL (reference sequence). J was trimmed by 8 bases and V by 4 bases; bases with no gene match: 4. The CDR3 spans 14 residues. The CDR3 sequence is CASSRQGYDSPLHF. The DNA for the CDR3 is TGTGCCAGCAGCCGACAGGGGTATGATTCACCCCTCCACTTT.

This CDR3 reads CASSISRRSGYTF. CDR3 nucleotide sequence: TGTGCCAGTAGTATTTCCCGAAGGAGTGGCTACACCTTC. V and J are TRBV19 and TRBJ1-2; D is unclear. CDR1 is LNHDA and CDR2 is SQIVND in the germline V gene (reference sequence). Trimming cost V 3 bases and J 7 bases, with 12 bases left between them. This CDR3 has 13 residues.

CDR3 in amino acids: CASSLNGGNSYGYTF. The DNA for the CDR3 is TGTGCCAGCAGCTTAAATGGGGGGAATAGCTATGGCTACACCTTC. The chain carries TRBV7-3 and TRBJ1-2; D is perhaps TRBD1 (5 bases). This CDR3 has 15 amino acids. In germline, CDR1 is SGHTA, CDR2 FQGTGA. Deletions cut 1 base from V and 4 bases from J, with 13 bases between.

The V gene is TRBV9, the J gene TRBJ1-2, with D hard to call. Germline lookup yields CDR1 SGDLS and CDR2 YYNGEE. V dropped 3 bases and J dropped 2 bases, with 14 bases sitting between them. The CDR3 totals 15 residues. CDR3 DNA sequence: TGTGCCAGCAGCGACACGAGCGGGTTAAACTATGGCTACACCTTC. It encodes CASSDTSGLNYGYTF.

The V gene is TRBV11-2, the J gene TRBJ2-1; possible D gene TRBD2, 5 bases. Trimming stripped 3 bases from V and 7 bases from J, with 13 bases between. Germline CDR1 and CDR2: SGHAT and FQNNGV. The CDR3 is 14 amino acids. The CDR3 loop reads CASSFEGLANEQFF. CDR3 nucleotide sequence: TGTGCCAGCAGCTTCGAGGGCCTCGCAAATGAGCAGTTCTTC.

This rearrangement joins TRBV29-1 to TRBJ2-7; TRBD1 matches at 8 bases. The germline V gene encodes CDR1 SQVTM and CDR2 ANQGSEA. The CDR3 spans 15 residues. The ends lost 1 base at V and 4 bases at J; junction bases unmatched: 9. In nucleotides, the CDR3 is TGCAGCGTTGAAGTATCAGGGGGCGGATATTACGAGCAGTACTTC. Translation: CSVEVSGGGYYEQYF.

This rearrangement joins TRBV14 to TRBJ2-1; 8 bases are shared with TRBD1. V lost 6 bases, J lost 3 bases, and 7 bases stayed unmatched. Looked up from germline, CDR1 is SGHDN and CDR2 is FVKESK. CDR3 length: 15 amino acids. The CDR3 loop is CASRQGQASYNEQFF. DNA for the CDR3: TGTGCCAGCAGACAGGGACAGGCGAGCTACAATGAGCAGTTCTTC.

The chain employs TRBV11-2 and TRBJ1-4; the match to TRBD1 covers 7 bases. CDR1 and CDR2 (germline): SGHAT, FQNNGV. The CDR3 loop spans 15 amino acids. V shed 3 bases, J shed 7 bases, and the junction held 8 bases outside the gene matches. DNA for the CDR3: TGTGCCAGCAGCTTGAACAGGGGTTCCGGTGAAAAACTGTTTTTT. Amino acids: CASSLNRGSGEKLFF.

This rearrangement joins TRBV7-2 to TRBJ1-1; 8 nucleotides align to TRBD1. Germline V gene lookup returns CDR1 SGHTA and CDR2 FQGNSA. The CDR3 length is 17 residues. Losses at the gene ends were 3 bases for V and 4 bases for J; bases not matched to a gene: 13. DNA for the CDR3: TGTGCCAGCAGCTTGAGTAGGGCAGGGGGCTTTGGCACTGAAGCTTTCTTT. Translated: CASSLSRAGGFGTEAFF.

The V gene is TRBV9, the J gene TRBJ1-2; D is possibly TRBD1 (6 bases). The CDR3 loop spans 14 amino acids. The V gene lost 3 bases and the J gene lost 6 bases, with 15 bases spanning the gap. Germline V gene lookup returns CDR1 SGDLS and CDR2 YYNGEE. In nucleotides, the CDR3 is TGTGCCAGCAGCGCCTCAGGGGATTGGAATGGCTACACCTTC. This sequence encodes CASSASGDWNGYTF.

The chain carries TRBV10-3 and TRBJ2-7, with unresolved D. From germline, CDR1 is ENHRY and CDR2 SYGVKD. The CDR3 runs 13 residues. V gave up 6 bases and J gave up 2 bases, with 11 bases separating them. The CDR3 DNA reads TGTGCCATCAGAGCCGTTTTGACCTACGAGCAGTACTTC. Protein product: CAIRAVLTYEQYF.

This clone was seen once. This chain uses TRBV27 with TRBJ1-2; possibly TRBD1 for D (6 bases). The CDR3 contains 15 residues. Between the trimmed V and J ends, which lost 3 bases and 1 base, there was a span of 12 bases. The germline gives CDR1 MNHEY, CDR2 SMNVEV (reference sequence). CDR3 coding DNA: TGTGCCAGCAGTTTCGGACAGAGCTTTAACTATGGCTACACCTTC. This translates into CASSFGQSFNYGYTF.